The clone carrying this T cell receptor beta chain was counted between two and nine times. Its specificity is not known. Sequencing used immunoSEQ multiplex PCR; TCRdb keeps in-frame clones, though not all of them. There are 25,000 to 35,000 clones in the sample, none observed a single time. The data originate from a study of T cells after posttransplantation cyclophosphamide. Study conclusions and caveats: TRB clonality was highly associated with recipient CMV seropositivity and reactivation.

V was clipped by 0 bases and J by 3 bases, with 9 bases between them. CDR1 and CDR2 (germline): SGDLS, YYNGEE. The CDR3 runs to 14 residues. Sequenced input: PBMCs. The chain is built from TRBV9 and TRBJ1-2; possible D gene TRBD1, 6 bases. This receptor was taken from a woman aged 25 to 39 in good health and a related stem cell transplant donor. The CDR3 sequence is CASSVVPGDYGYTF. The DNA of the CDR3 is TGTGCCAGCAGCGTAGTACCAGGGGACTATGGCTACACCTTC.